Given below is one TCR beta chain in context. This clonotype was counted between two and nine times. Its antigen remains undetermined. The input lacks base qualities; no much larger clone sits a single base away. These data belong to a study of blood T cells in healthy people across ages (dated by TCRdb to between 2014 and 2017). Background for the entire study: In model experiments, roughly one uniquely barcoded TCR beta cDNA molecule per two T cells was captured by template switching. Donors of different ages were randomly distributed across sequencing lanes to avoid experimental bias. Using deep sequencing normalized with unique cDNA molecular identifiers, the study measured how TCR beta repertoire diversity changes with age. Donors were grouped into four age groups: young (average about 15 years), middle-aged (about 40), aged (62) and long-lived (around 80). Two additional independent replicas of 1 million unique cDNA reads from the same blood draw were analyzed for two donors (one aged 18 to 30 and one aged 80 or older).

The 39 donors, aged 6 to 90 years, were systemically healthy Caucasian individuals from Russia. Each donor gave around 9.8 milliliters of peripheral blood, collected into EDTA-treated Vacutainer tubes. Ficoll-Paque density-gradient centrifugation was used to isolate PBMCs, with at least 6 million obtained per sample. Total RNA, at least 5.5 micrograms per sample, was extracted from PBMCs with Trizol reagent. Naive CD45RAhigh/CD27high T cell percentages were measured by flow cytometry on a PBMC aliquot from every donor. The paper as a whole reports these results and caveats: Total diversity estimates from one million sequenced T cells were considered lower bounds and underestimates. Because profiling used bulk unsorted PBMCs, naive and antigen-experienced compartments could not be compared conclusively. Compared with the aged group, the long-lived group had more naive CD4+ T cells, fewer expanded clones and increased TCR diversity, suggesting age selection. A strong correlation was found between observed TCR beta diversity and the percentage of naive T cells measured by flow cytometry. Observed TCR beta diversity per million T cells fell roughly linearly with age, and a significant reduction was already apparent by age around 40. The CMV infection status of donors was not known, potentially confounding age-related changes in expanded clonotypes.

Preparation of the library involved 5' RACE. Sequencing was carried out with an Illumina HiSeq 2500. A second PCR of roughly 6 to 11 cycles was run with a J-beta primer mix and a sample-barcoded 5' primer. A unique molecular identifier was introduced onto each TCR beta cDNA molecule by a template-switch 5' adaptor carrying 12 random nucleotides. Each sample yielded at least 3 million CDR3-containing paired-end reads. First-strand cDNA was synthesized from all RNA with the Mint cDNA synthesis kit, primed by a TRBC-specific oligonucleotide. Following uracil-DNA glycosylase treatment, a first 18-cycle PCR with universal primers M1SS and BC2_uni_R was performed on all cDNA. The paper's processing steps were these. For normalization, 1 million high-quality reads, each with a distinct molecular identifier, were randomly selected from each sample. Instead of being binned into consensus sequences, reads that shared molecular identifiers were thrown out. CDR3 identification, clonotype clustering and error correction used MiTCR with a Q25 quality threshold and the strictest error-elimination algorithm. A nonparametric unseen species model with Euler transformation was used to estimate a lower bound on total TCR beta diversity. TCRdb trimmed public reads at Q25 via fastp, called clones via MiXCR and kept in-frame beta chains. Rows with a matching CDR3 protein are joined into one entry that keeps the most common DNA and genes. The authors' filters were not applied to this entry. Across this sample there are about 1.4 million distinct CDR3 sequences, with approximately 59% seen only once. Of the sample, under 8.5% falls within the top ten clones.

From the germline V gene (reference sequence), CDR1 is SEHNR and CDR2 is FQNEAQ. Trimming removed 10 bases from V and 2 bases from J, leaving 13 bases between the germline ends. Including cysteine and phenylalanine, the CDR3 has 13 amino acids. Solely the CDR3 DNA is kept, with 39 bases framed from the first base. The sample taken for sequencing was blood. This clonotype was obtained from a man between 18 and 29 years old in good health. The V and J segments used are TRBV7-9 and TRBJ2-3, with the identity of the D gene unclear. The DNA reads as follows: TGTGCCAACATGCCGACCGACACAGATACGCAGTATTTT. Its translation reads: CANMPTDTDTQYF.